This TCR beta chain was profiled in a study of T cell changes during pregnancy in multiple sclerosis (dated by TCRdb to about 2019). For the study in its entirety: In women with multiple sclerosis, the researchers looked at how the T cell repertoire shifted as pregnancy progressed.

The CDR3 covers 17 residues, taking in both the cysteine and the phenylalanine. Here the CDR3 DNA is all that survives: 51 bases in frame from base 1. The CDR1 and CDR2 encoded by the germline V gene are LGHNA and YNFKEQ. Unmatched junction bases come to 6, with V trimmed by 5 bases and J by 1 base. Library creation used the immunoSEQ multiplex PCR assay. The immuneACCESS repertoire file appears here via TCRdb, limited to in-frame rearrangements. These files lack a portion of the clones; in checked studies, under half of the deficit traces to unresolved V genes, and the cause of the others is not known. In this sample the table shows about 58,000 clones, about 89% of which occur a single time. The ten largest clones capture roughly 0.48% of the sample. With regard to this clone: It lacks a known antigen. The record has no base qualities; no much larger clone is one base away.

The TCR comes from a female donor in good health, enrolled as a control in a pregnancy study. Sample: CD4+ T cells from peripheral blood mononuclear cells, taken after pregnancy. The sequence is built from TRBV4-2 and TRBJ2-1; 12 nucleotides in the junction match TRBD2. The DNA sequence is given as TGTGCCAGCAGCGCAACTAGCGGGGGGAGGTCCTACAATGAGCAGTTCTTC. This gives the protein CASSATSGGRSYNEQFF.